This T cell receptor beta chain comes out of a study of CD8 T cells in ankylosing spondylitis. Study conclusions and caveats: A number of the motif variants had already been described in reactive arthritis synovial fluid and blood. Within ankylosing spondylitis blood, a TCR beta motif made up of roughly eight highly homologous variants appeared to be characteristic. With a CD8+ phenotype, disease-linked clones were relatively rare in peripheral blood. Matched ankylosing spondylitis synovial fluid reportedly showed significant enrichment of disease-linked clones.

TCRdb re-derived calls from the 5' RACE reads in MiXCR, one entry per CDR3 protein. Among roughly 150,000 distinct CDR3 sequences listed, around 32% were seen once. This clonotype was seen more than once but under ten times. Its target is not known. V was clipped by 5 bases and J by 1 base, with 12 bases between them. Germline V lookup: CDR1 SGHVS, CDR2 FQNEAQ. This CDR3 is built from 15 residues. The receptor was derived from a male donor with ankylosing spondylitis. The chain combines TRBV7-8 with TRBJ2-1; D is possibly TRBD2 (5 bases). Sequenced: synovial fluid, either unsorted or a sorted T cell fraction (not recorded which). CDR3 sequence: CASSRDSVSYNEQFF. CDR3 in DNA: TGTGCCAGCAGCCGAGATAGCGTTTCCTACAATGAGCAGTTCTTC.